This T cell receptor beta chain is drawn from a study of graft-versus-host responses after intestinal transplantation. Overall study findings and caveats: Circulating GvH clone levels at their peak were associated with HvG declines (early post-transplant). Allografts of patients with graft-donor T cell macrochimerism showed high graft-versus-host to host-versus-graft clone ratios.

V lost 1 base and J 4 bases, leaving 6 bases between the germline ends. This CDR3 is built from 13 residues. Germline V gene data show CDR1 as SGHTA and CDR2 as FQGTGA. This clone has only a few counts. Its antigen remains unidentified. The repertoire was sequenced with immunoSEQ multiplex PCR; TCRdb's copy has only in-frame clones and lacks some. Of about 98,000 clones in the sample, more than 75% were seen once. The sequencing used PBMCs, collected 255 days after intestinal transplant. The clonotype originates from a human patient who received an intestinal transplant, so some T cells may come from the graft donor. The rearrangement uses TRBV7-3 and TRBJ2-3; the D is unclear. The CDR3 bases are TGTGCCAGCAGCTTAAGTTTCGCAGATACGCAGTATTTT. Translation: CASSLSFADTQYF.